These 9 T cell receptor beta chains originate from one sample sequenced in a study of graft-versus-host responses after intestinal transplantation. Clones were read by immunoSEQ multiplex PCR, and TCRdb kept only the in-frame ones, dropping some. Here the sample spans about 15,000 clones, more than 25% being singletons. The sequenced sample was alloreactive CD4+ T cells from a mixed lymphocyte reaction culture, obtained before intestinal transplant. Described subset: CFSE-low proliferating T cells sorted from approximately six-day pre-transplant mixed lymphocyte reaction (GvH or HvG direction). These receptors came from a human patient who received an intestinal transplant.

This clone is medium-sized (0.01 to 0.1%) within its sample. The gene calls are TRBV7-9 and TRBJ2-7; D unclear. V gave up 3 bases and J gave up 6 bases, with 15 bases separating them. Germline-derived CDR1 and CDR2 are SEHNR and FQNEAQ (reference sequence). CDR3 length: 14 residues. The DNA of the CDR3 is TGTGCCAGCAGCTTTAGGGAAGATAGGCGCGAGCAGTACTTC. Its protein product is CASSFREDRREQYF.

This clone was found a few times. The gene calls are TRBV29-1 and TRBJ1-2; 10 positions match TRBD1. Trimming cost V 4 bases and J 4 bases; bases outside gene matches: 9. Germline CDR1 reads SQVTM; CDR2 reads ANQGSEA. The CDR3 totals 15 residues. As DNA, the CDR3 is TGCAGCGTTGTAGGGGACAGGGGAGGACCCTATGGCTACACCTTC. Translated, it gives CSVVGDRGGPYGYTF.

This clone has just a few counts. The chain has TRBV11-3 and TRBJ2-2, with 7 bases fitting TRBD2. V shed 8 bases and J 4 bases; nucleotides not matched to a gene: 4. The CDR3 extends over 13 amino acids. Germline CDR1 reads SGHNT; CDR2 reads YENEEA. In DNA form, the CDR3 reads TGTGCCAGCGGGAGGGCGGGCACCGGGGAGCTGTTTTTT. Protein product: CASGRAGTGELFF.

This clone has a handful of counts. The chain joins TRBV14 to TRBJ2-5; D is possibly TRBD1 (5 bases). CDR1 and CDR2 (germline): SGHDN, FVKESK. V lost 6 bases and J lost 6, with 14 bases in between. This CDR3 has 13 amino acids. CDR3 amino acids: CASSQQVGQTQYF. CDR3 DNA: TGTGCCAGCAGTCAACAGGTGGGGCAGACCCAGTACTTC.

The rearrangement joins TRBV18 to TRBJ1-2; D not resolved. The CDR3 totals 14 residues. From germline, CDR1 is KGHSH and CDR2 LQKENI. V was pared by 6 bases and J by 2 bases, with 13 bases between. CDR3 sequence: CASSQSRGNYGYTF. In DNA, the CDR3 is TGTGCCAGCTCGCAATCGAGAGGGAACTATGGCTACACCTTC.

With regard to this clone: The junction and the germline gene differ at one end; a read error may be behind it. The CDR3: CASSQAGTSSYEQYF. CDR3 DNA sequence: TGCGCCAGCAGTCAAGCCGGGACAAGCTCCTACGAGCAGTACTTC. The rearrangement joins TRBV4-1 to TRBJ2-7; TRBD1 is a possible D gene (6 bases). CDR3 length: 15 residues. In germline, CDR1 is MGHRA, CDR2 YSYEKL.

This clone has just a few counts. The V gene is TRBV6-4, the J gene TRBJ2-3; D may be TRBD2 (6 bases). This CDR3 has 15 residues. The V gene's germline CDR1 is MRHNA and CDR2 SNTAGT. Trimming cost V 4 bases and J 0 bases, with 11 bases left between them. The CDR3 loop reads CASSAMRGSTDTQYF. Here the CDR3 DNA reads TGTGCCAGCAGTGCTATGCGGGGCAGCACAGATACGCAGTATTTT.

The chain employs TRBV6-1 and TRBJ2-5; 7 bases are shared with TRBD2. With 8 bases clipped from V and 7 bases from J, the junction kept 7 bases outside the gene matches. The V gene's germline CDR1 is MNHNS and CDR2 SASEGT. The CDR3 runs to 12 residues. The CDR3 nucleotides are TGTGCCAGCGTTAAGTGGGGGGGGACCCAGTACTTC. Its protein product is CASVKWGGTQYF.

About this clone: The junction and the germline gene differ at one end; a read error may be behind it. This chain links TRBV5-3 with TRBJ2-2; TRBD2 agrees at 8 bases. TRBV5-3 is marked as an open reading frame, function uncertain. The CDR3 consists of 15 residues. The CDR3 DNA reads TGTGCCAGCAGCTACACGGGGGGGCCCACCGGGGAGCTGTTTTTT. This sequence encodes CASSYTGGPTGELFF.